The 5 T cell receptor beta chains given below trace back to one sample, sequenced in a study of human T cells and chemical hapten exposure. Time point described: healthy volunteer bleed at 2 weeks. Researchers extracted total RNA from unfractionated whole blood. Each CDR3 protein is one row after TCRdb ran MiXCR on the RACE reads. The top ten hold approximately 1.6% of the sample, which has about 130,000 distinct CDR3 sequences, approximately 9% seen once. Material: whole blood. The receptors come from a male donor in good health. Some clones in this sample may be carry-over from other donors' samples.

This clonotype was counted a few times. This rearrangement joins TRBV7-9 to TRBJ2-7; a possible D gene is TRBD2 (6 bases). Germline V gene data show CDR1 as SEHNR and CDR2 as FQNEAQ (reference sequence). The CDR3 is 13 amino acids. Deletions cut 3 bases from V and 2 bases from J, with 8 bases between. CDR3 in DNA: TGTGCCAGCAGCTTCGCGGGGACCTACGAGCAGTACTTC. Translated, it gives CASSFAGTYEQYF.

Concerning this clonotype: The junction differs from germline at one of its ends, possibly a read error. This chain connects TRBV5-1 to TRBJ2-3, with 8 bases aligning to TRBD1. The CDR3 covers 16 residues. The germline gives CDR1 SGHRS, CDR2 YFSETQ. Here the CDR3 DNA reads TGCGCCGGCAGCTTGGATCGCAGGGGGCACGCAGATACGCAGTATTTT. Protein product: CAGSLDRRGHADTQYF.

There are a few counts of this clonotype. The chain couples TRBV12-3 or TRBV12-4 to TRBJ1-1; 7 bases are a match to TRBD1. The CDR3 loop spans 13 amino acids. V was clipped by 3 bases and J by 7 bases; unmatched bases: 5. CDR3 protein: CASSFQGGLEAFF. The CDR3 bases are TGTGCCAGCAGTTTCCAGGGGGGGCTTGAAGCTTTCTTT.

A word on this clonotype: An end of the junction differs from the germline gene, which may be a read error. The rearrangement joins TRBV12-3 or TRBV12-4 to TRBJ1-5; 7 bases are shared with TRBD1. There are 16 residues in the CDR3. The CDR3 DNA sequence: TGTGCCAGCAGCTTAGCCGGGACAGAGGACGATCAGCCCCAGCATTTT. Protein sequence: CASSLAGTEDDQPQHF.

This chain uses TRBV6-1 with TRBJ2-3; 7 nucleotides agree with TRBD1. With 8 bases clipped from V and 5 bases from J, the junction kept 22 bases outside the gene matches. CDR1 and CDR2 (germline): MNHNS, SASEGT. This CDR3 spans 18 amino acids. The CDR3 DNA is TGTGCCAGCGTAGACAGGGCGCATACTTTGTGGGCGGAAGATACGCAGTATTTT. Protein: CASVDRAHTLWAEDTQYF.